The subject of this entry is one T cell receptor beta chain. This sample is part of a study of blood T cell repertoires in COVID-19. Turning to the study itself: COVID-19 samples collected from the United States, Italy and Spain covered acute and convalescent phases.

CDR3 length: 12 amino acids. V was cut by 2 bases and J by 7 bases, with 9 bases left in between. From germline, CDR1 is GTSNPN and CDR2 SVGIG (reference sequence). TCRdb's table, derived via immunoSEQ multiplex PCR, lists solely in-frame clones and lacks some. The sample shows over 85,000 clones, approximately 89% of them seen only once. This receptor was taken from a human donor in a cohort sampled during active COVID-19. The chain employs TRBV30 and TRBJ1-5, with D perhaps matching TRBD1 (6 bases). Sequencing input: peripheral blood. The DNA for the CDR3 is TGTGCCTGGAGTTATACAGGGCAGCCCCAGCATTTT. It codes for CAWSYTGQPQHF.